This TCR beta chain was captured in a study of cytomegalovirus exposure and HLA in healthy donors. Points from the study as a whole: Some TCR beta chains (around 180 of them) were listed as cytomegalovirus-associated. Within the roughly 120 validation repertoires, first-cohort TCR clusters tended to co-occur, according to a later analysis. In vitro experiments confirmed that three CMV-associated chains were specific for CMV antigens.

Sequenced by immunoSEQ multiplex PCR; TCRdb stores in-frame clones only, minus some. This table holds over 200,000 clones, roughly 88% found once. Germline loops: CDR1 SQVTM, CDR2 ANQGSEA. The ends lost 2 bases at V and 5 bases at J; junction bases unmatched: 3. The CDR3 contains 12 residues. To note about this clone: Its antigen is still unknown.

The rearrangement uses TRBV29-1 and TRBJ2-7; 7 positions match TRBD2. The source is a young woman in good health and CMV-seronegative. Material for sequencing was PBMCs. The CDR3 nucleotides read TGCAGCGTTGAAAGGACTAGTGACGAGCAGTACTTC. Protein: CSVERTSDEQYF.